This TCR beta chain was captured in a study of CD8+CD57+ T cells in acquired aplastic anemia. Study-wide context: DNA from sorted CD4+ and CD8+ cells averaged around 3.5 ug. Healthy donor CD4+ cell samples had a mean of about 11 million reads. Broader study findings: Fewer than 35 shared CD8+ CDR3s appeared highly expressed within patients' immunodominant clones.

CDR1 is SGHTA and CDR2 is FQGTGA in the germline V gene. This CDR3 is built from 13 residues. TCR beta VDJ and CDR3 profiles were obtained from a genomic DNA template. TCRdb re-analysed the reads in MiXCR, keeping a single row per CDR3 protein. The sample consists of some 410,000 distinct CDR3 sequences, about 70% of them appearing once. A word on this clonotype: What it binds is not known. The junction and the germline gene differ at one end; a read error may be behind it.

The source is a human donor in good health, serving as a control. Source material: sorted CD4+, CD8+, or CD8+CD57+ T cells (not recorded which) from PBMCs. The genes are TRBV7-3 and TRBJ1-1; maybe TRBD1 (5 bases). CDR3 DNA: TGCGCCAGCAGGTTGGGGCCGGACGCTGAAGCTTCATTT. Its protein product is CASRLGPDAEASF. The complete variable domain, with remaining parts taken from reference TRBV7-3 and TRBJ1-1, reads GAGVSQTPSNKVTEKGKYVELRCDPISGHTALYWYRQSLGQGPEFLIYFQGTGAADDSGLPNDRFFAVRPEGSVSTLKIQRTERGDSAVYLCASRLGPDAEASFGQGTRLTVV.